This T cell receptor (beta chain) was recorded in a study of blood T cell repertoires in COVID-19. Turning to the study itself: The analysed material was cDNA or gDNA that came from T cells, B-cell-depleted T cells, or PBMCs.

CDR1 and CDR2 from the germline V gene are SQVTM and ANQGSEA. This CDR3 region has 13 residues. J gave up 0 bases and V 7 bases, and 4 bases lay outside the gene matches. Cohort allocation depended upon clinical history that participants reported. Before being deemed recovered, Cohort 3 donors had two negative PCRs, clearance, or symptom resolution. Original analysis: Nucleated cell number was recorded as an estimate derived from reference gene primer amplification. TCRdb keeps only in-frame clones here, not all; method: immunoSEQ multiplex PCR. V, J and clone size are those of that table, while D and trimming were read from the DNA. Counted here are fewer than 350,000 clones, 85% occurring once; the ten biggest clones make up around 2.3%.

This receptor was obtained from a woman aged 50 to 65 who had recovered from COVID-19. Sequencing was carried out using PBMCs or T cells enriched from blood (not recorded which). This chain joins TRBV29-1 and TRBJ2-7, with 9 positions matching TRBD1. The CDR3 region is CSAGQGSSYEQYF. The DNA of the CDR3 is TGCAGCGCAGGACAGGGGTCCTCCTACGAGCAGTACTTC.